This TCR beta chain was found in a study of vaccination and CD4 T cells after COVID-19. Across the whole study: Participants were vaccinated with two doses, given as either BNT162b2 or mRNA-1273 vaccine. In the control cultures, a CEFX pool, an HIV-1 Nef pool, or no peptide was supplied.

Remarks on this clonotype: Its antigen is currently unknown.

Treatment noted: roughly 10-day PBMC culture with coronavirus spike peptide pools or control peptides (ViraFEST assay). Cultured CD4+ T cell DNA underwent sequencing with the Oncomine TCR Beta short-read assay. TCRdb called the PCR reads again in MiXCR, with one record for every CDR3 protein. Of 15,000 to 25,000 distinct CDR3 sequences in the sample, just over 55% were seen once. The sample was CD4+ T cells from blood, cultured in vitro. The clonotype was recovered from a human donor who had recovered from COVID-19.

The CDR3 DNA reads TGTGCCAGCAAGGGGGCGTCGACCGGGGAGCTGTTTTTT. The encoded protein is CASKGASTGELFF. This sequence joins TRBV2 and TRBJ2-2; 7 nucleotides line up with TRBD1. The germline V gene encodes CDR1 SNHLY and CDR2 FYNNEI. The trim removed 7 bases at V and 5 bases at J, leaving 4 bases unmatched. The CDR3 consists of 13 residues.